Below are 22 T cell receptor beta chains sequenced from a single sample in a study of regulatory T cells in long-lasting Graves disease (dated by TCRdb to about 2021). This sample's time point label indicates: newly diagnosed GD, antithyroid drugs for less than 3 months. RNA was extracted from PBMCs in TRIzol for both TCR sequencing and RNA sequencing. The protocol used for the library was multiplex PCR. The instrument was an Illumina HiSeq 4000. iRepertoire HTBI primers and Arm-PCR amplification of CDR3 regions were used to construct TCR beta libraries. The raw public reads went through TCRdb reprocessing: fastp at Q25, MiXCR clone calling, in-frame beta chains kept. Each record represents a unique CDR3 protein, reported with the most common genes and DNA among its rows. For this sample there are 680,000 or so distinct CDR3 sequences; approximately 15% appear just once. The ten top clones hold more than 15% of the sample.

The sample was also linked to a second study, of T cells in Graves' hyperthyroidism and ophthalmopathy.

The sequencing used peripheral blood mononuclear cells (PBMCs), collected at new diagnosis, from a patient treated with antithyroid drugs. The receptors originated from a woman aged 25 to 39 with Graves disease. Donor details come from another sample of the same person, matched by shared clones.

This clonotype was seen at least ten times. The chain uses TRBV9 and TRBJ1-3; D not resolved. The CDR3 is made up of 15 amino acids. V was trimmed by 2 bases and J by 2 bases, leaving 11 bases between them. Germline CDR1 is SGDLS and CDR2 is YYNGEE. This CDR3 is CASSVLGDPGNTIYF. Here the CDR3 DNA reads TGTGCCAGCAGCGTCTTGGGAGATCCTGGAAACACCATATATTTT.

In this sample, this clonotype turned up a few times. The chain employs TRBV20-1 and TRBJ1-1, with D tentatively TRBD1 (6 bases). Germline loops: CDR1 DFQATT, CDR2 SNEGSKA (reference sequence). The V gene lost 4 bases and the J gene lost 6 bases, with 15 bases spanning the gap. CDR3 length: 13 residues. The CDR3 spells CSAKIPQGPEAFF. CDR3 nucleotide sequence: TGCAGTGCTAAAATCCCACAGGGTCCTGAAGCTTTCTTT.

The CDR3 spells CASSQDRSHNNEQFF. The CDR3 coding sequence is TGCGCCAGCAGCCAAGATCGCTCTCATAATAATGAGCAGTTCTTC. The chain combines TRBV4-1 with TRBJ2-1; D remains ambiguous. V was trimmed by 0 bases and J by 7 bases, leaving 13 bases between them. The CDR3 consists of 15 residues. The germline CDR1 and CDR2 sequences are MGHRA and YSYEKL.

This chain connects TRBV19 to TRBJ1-4; D is perhaps TRBD1 (5 bases). The germline gives CDR1 LNHDA, CDR2 SQIVND (reference sequence). The CDR3 runs 15 residues. With 1 base removed from V and 3 bases from J, the gap between germline ends came to 9 bases. The CDR3 coding sequence is TGTGCCAGTAGTATAGCCCGGGGGGCTAATGAAAAACTGTTTTTT. Protein product: CASSIARGANEKLFF. The variable domain in full, completed from reference TRBV19 and TRBJ1-4, reads DGGITQSPKYLFRKEGQNVTLSCEQNLNHDAMYWYRQDPGQGLRLIYYSQIVNDFQKGDIAEGYSVSREKKESFPLTVTSAQKNPTAFYLCASSIARGANEKLFFGSGTQLSVL.

This clonotype was seen a few times. The chain joins TRBV14 to TRBJ2-5; D is possibly TRBD2 (6 bases). The germline V gene encodes CDR1 SGHDN and CDR2 FVKESK. With 9 bases removed from V and 2 bases from J, the gap between germline ends came to 13 bases. The CDR3 runs to 13 residues. In DNA, the CDR3 is TGTGCCAGGTGTAGCGGCTTTCAAGAGACCCAGTACTTC. As protein: CARCSGFQETQYF.

This clonotype was recorded a few times. This rearrangement joins TRBV9 to TRBJ2-1; possibly TRBD1 for D (6 bases). The end of the DNA aligns better with TRBJ2-5, so the J call may be wrong. The CDR3 is 14 amino acids. Germline V gene lookup returns CDR1 SGDLS and CDR2 YYNGEE. The CDR3 sequence: CASSGLQGPETQYF. DNA of the CDR3: TGTGCCAGCAGCGGCCTACAGGGTCCGGAGACCCAGTACTTC.

About this clonotype itself: A much larger clone sits a single nucleotide away, making a read error possible. The CDR3 DNA sequence: TGTGCCACCAGCAGGGACTTGTGGGCAGGGGAGGCTAAGCAGTTCTTC. Encoded protein: CATSRDLWAGEAKQFF. The chain combines TRBV15 with TRBJ2-5, with D perhaps TRBD1 or TRBD2 (6 bases each). The J call may be in error: the DNA end matches TRBJ2-1 better. From germline, CDR1 is LNHNV and CDR2 YYDKDF (reference sequence). The CDR3 contains 16 residues.

In this sample, this clonotype turned up many times. CDR3 nucleotide sequence: TGTGCCAGCAGCTTAGGCTTAGCGGGAGGGGACAATGAGCAGTTCTTC. Its translation is CASSLGLAGGDNEQFF. This rearrangement joins TRBV7-8 to TRBJ2-1, with 11 bases matching TRBD2. Germline V CDR1 and CDR2: SGHVS, FQNEAQ. V was clipped by 1 base and J by 5 bases; unmatched bases: 4. The CDR3 contains 16 residues.

V is TRBV30 and J is TRBJ2-7; D gene unclear. Trimming shortened V by 3 bases and J by 2 bases, and 11 bases separated the two germline ends. From germline, CDR1 is GTSNPN and CDR2 SVGIG (reference sequence). CDR3 length: 13 residues. The CDR3 is CAWRLTGAYEQYF. The DNA for the CDR3 is TGTGCCTGGAGATTAACTGGGGCCTACGAGCAGTACTTC.

This clonotype was counted at least ten times. The chain has TRBV2 and TRBJ1-1, with D possibly matching TRBD1 (5 bases). Trimming shortened V by 6 bases and J by 0 bases, and 14 bases separated the two germline ends. Germline loops: CDR1 SNHLY, CDR2 FYNNEI. This CDR3 has 15 residues. This CDR3 reads CASRETDRLNTEAFF. The CDR3 DNA reads TGTGCCAGCAGGGAGACCGACAGACTGAACACTGAAGCTTTCTTT.

This clonotype was found many times. V and J are TRBV11-2 and TRBJ1-1; D unclear. Germline CDR1 SGHAT, CDR2 FQNNGV. The CDR3 spans 13 residues. The ends were cut back, 5 bases at V and 1 base at J, with 8 bases in the middle. DNA for the CDR3: TGTGCCAGCAGCCTGGGCACGAACACTGAAGCTTTCTTT. Translating gives CASSLGTNTEAFF.

A few counts support this clonotype. The chain has TRBV9 and TRBJ1-2; D is perhaps TRBD1 (5 bases). V was shortened by 3 bases and J by 7 bases, with 13 bases between the two germline ends. This CDR3 is 13 amino acids long. The germline gives CDR1 SGDLS, CDR2 YYNGEE. The CDR3 DNA follows: TGTGCCAGCAGCGCAGCAGGGCGTTTTGGCTACACCTTC. This translates into CASSAAGRFGYTF.

The chain employs TRBV4-1 and TRBJ1-5, with 9 bases aligning to TRBD1. The V segment lost 5 bases and the J segment 7 bases; nucleotides outside the gene matches: 9. Germline V gives CDR1 MGHRA, CDR2 YSYEKL. The CDR3 runs to 15 residues. CDR3 region: CASSSTQTGGQPQHF. CDR3 nucleotides: TGCGCCAGCAGCTCAACCCAGACAGGGGGGCAGCCCCAGCATTTT.

This clonotype was counted at least ten times. This chain uses TRBV27 with TRBJ2-1; 9 bases are a match to TRBD1. The CDR3 totals 16 residues. CDR1 and CDR2 from the germline V gene are MNHEY and SMNVEV (reference sequence). The trim removed 1 base at V and 7 bases at J, leaving 8 bases unmatched. The CDR3 spells CASSLLGTGSGNEQFF. CDR3 bases: TGTGCCAGCAGTTTATTAGGGACAGGGAGTGGGAATGAGCAGTTCTTC.

On this clonotype itself: A much more abundant neighbour one base away suggests this may be a read error. The chain carries TRBV6-5 and TRBJ2-3; no reliable D call. CDR3 size: 13 residues. From germline, CDR1 is MNHEY and CDR2 SVGAGI. The CDR3 coding sequence is TGTGCCAGCAGTTATACTCACTACAATGAGCAGTCCTTC. It encodes CASSYTHYNEQSF.

This chain joins TRBV9 and TRBJ1-6; a weak D match, TRBD1 (5 bases). The CDR3 length is 15 residues. Germline CDR1 SGDLS, CDR2 YYNGEE. Trimming left V 0 bases short and J 8 bases short, with 12 bases between. The CDR3 DNA reads TGTGCCAGCAGCGTAGAAGCAGGGAAGGATTCACCCCTCCACTTT. This codes for CASSVEAGKDSPLHF.

Of note for this clonotype: A much larger clone differs from this one at a single base, so this may be a read error. This sequence joins TRBV12-3 or TRBV12-4 and TRBJ1-1; perhaps TRBD1 as D (6 bases). This CDR3 has 12 residues. The ends were cut back, 8 bases at V and 10 bases at J, with 17 bases in the middle. CDR3 in DNA: TGTGCCAGCGGGGGGGGCAGGGGAGGAGCTTTCTTT. Protein: CASGGGRGGAFF.

This clonotype showed up just once. A read error is possible here, since a much larger clone lies one base away. V usage is TRBV6-2 or TRBV6-3 and J usage is TRBJ2-7; D gene uncertain. Germline V CDR1 and CDR2: MNHEY, SVGEGT. The CDR3 consists of 11 residues. The V end was cut by 7 bases, the J end by 5 bases, with 9 bases between. The CDR3 is CASNIWDEQYF. In DNA, the CDR3 is TGTGCCAGCAATATATGGGACGAGCAGTACTTC.

This clonotype was observed many times. This rearrangement joins TRBV20-1 to TRBJ2-2; D is uncertain. Looked up from germline, CDR1 is DFQATT and CDR2 is SNEGSKA (reference sequence). The V end was cut by 3 bases, the J end by 1 base, with 6 bases between. This CDR3 region has 13 residues. CDR3 region: CSARVVNTGELFF. The DNA for the CDR3 is TGCAGTGCTAGGGTGGTGAACACCGGGGAGCTGTTTTTT.

This clonotype was observed a few times. V is TRBV6-1 and J is TRBJ2-7; no firm D call. V lost 4 bases, J lost 4 bases, and 11 bases lay in between. CDR3 size: 13 residues. The V gene's germline CDR1 is MNHNS and CDR2 SASEGT. The CDR3 loop reads CASSAGVFYEQYF. CDR3 nucleotide sequence: TGTGCCAGCAGTGCTGGGGTGTTTTACGAGCAGTACTTC.

There are many counts of this clonotype. The chain employs TRBV14 and TRBJ1-5, with 9 bases that match TRBD1. The ends lost 4 bases at V and 4 bases at J; junction bases unmatched: 2. The germline V gene has CDR1 SGHDN and CDR2 FVKESK. This CDR3 has 14 amino acids. As DNA, the CDR3 is TGTGCCAGCAGCCGAGGGACAGGGAATCAGCCCCAGCATTTT. Amino acids: CASSRGTGNQPQHF.

This clonotype occurred many times. The chain has TRBV10-2 and TRBJ1-6; D unclear. Trimming shortened V by 8 bases and J by 10 bases, and 9 bases separated the two germline ends. The germline V gene encodes CDR1 WSHSY and CDR2 SAAADI. The CDR3 consists of 11 residues. The CDR3 DNA sequence: TGCGCCAGCCGCGAGGGATCACCCCTCCACTTT. This codes for CASREGSPLHF.